The next 13 T cell receptor beta chains were all read from a single sample in a study of response to subunit inactivated influenza vaccine. TCRdb passed the RT-PCR reads through MiXCR, listing each CDR3 protein once. The profile covers 600,000 to 850,000 distinct CDR3 sequences, with around 13% appearing a single time and approximately 7.6% taken by the ten largest. Sequences were derived from PBMCs from blood, sampled less than 15 days before vaccination. The receptors originated from a man aged 45-60 years who received an inactivated influenza vaccine.

In this sample, this clonotype turned up many times. The chain combines TRBV20-1 with TRBJ2-3, with TRBD2 identical over 14 bases. This CDR3 contains 16 residues. V lost 6 bases to trimming and J lost 3 bases; unmatched junction nucleotides: 8. Germline CDR1 and CDR2: DFQATT and SNEGSKA (reference sequence). CDR3 loop: CSAPTSGRARTDTQYF. CDR3 coding DNA: TGCAGTGCACCGACTAGCGGGAGGGCCCGAACAGATACGCAGTATTTT.

This clonotype was picked up a small number of times. The J gene is TRBJ2-1, the V gene TRBV6-1, with D possibly matching TRBD2 (6 bases). V was clipped by 6 bases and J by 0 bases, with 12 bases between them. CDR3 length: 15 residues. Germline V gives CDR1 MNHNS, CDR2 SASEGT. The CDR3 DNA follows: TGTGCCAGCAGCCCCGGGACTTACTCCTACAATGAGCAGTTCTTC. It codes for CASSPGTYSYNEQFF.

The table lists this clonotype with many counts. This chain links TRBV20-1 with TRBJ2-7; TRBD2 matches at 8 bases. The CDR3 spans 16 residues. The V gene's germline CDR1 is DFQATT and CDR2 SNEGSKA (reference sequence). With 6 bases clipped from V and 2 bases from J, the junction kept 15 bases outside the gene matches. CDR3 DNA sequence: TGCAGTGCACGGAACCTAGCGGGCCTTTTCACCTACGAGCAGTACTTC. It translates to CSARNLAGLFTYEQYF.

This clonotype was recorded at least ten times. The chain employs TRBV4-2 and TRBJ1-2; the D gene is possibly TRBD1 (6 bases). V dropped 1 base and J dropped 7 bases, with 16 bases sitting between them. CDR3 length: 15 amino acids. Germline V gene data show CDR1 as LGHNA and CDR2 as YNFKEQ. The CDR3 nucleotides are TGTGCCAGCAGCCAAGTTGCGGGGGCGATAGTTGGCTACACCTTC. Residues: CASSQVAGAIVGYTF.

This sequence joins TRBV19 and TRBJ2-1; 9 nucleotides agree with TRBD1. The CDR3 contains 16 residues. V shed 5 bases, J shed 8 bases, and the junction held 13 bases outside the gene matches. The V gene's germline CDR1 is LNHDA and CDR2 SQIVND (reference sequence). CDR3: CASSPGTGFFLDEQFF. The CDR3 DNA is TGTGCCAGTAGTCCTGGGACAGGGTTTTTTCTAGATGAGCAGTTCTTC.

This chain uses TRBV20-1 with TRBJ2-5; TRBD1 matches 7 bases. Germline lookup yields CDR1 DFQATT and CDR2 SNEGSKA (reference sequence). The CDR3 is made up of 13 amino acids. The trim removed 7 bases at V and 4 bases at J, leaving 9 bases unmatched. This CDR3 is CSVPQGQTETQYF. CDR3 bases: TGCAGTGTCCCGCAGGGACAGACAGAGACCCAGTACTTC.

This clonotype was observed at least ten times. This chain uses TRBV7-2 with TRBJ2-2; the match to TRBD1 covers 11 bases. J was trimmed by 4 bases and V by 5 bases; bases with no gene match: 3. The V gene's germline CDR1 is SGHTA and CDR2 FQGNSA. The CDR3 contains 15 residues. CDR3 loop: CASSRGTGGTGELFF. CDR3 bases: TGTGCCAGCAGCCGGGGGACAGGGGGCACCGGGGAGCTGTTTTTT.

At least ten counts were recorded for this clonotype. The J gene is TRBJ2-3, the V gene TRBV12-3 or TRBV12-4; D might be TRBD2 (5 bases). The CDR3 length is 14 residues. The V gene lost 2 bases and the J gene lost 4 bases, with 10 bases spanning the gap. The CDR3, as DNA: TGTGCCAGCAGTTTAAGGGAGAATGCAGATACGCAGTATTTT. This translates into CASSLRENADTQYF.

The chain links TRBV12-5 to TRBJ2-1; 7 nucleotides line up with TRBD2. Per germline, CDR1 LGHNT and CDR2 FRNRAP. The CDR3 has 15 residues. Trimming cost V 1 base and J 4 bases; bases outside gene matches: 4. The CDR3 sequence: CASGLEAGLYNEQFF. The CDR3 coding sequence is TGTGCTAGTGGTTTGGAAGCGGGACTTTACAATGAGCAGTTCTTC.

This clonotype came up a few times. The V and J genes are TRBV9 and TRBJ1-1; D ambiguous. Germline V gene sequence: CDR1 SGDLS, CDR2 YYNGEE. This CDR3 has 12 amino acids. Trimming left V 4 bases short and J 9 bases short, with 13 bases between. The CDR3 DNA sequence: TGTGCCAGCAGCTCCTTTGGCTTAAAAGCTTTCTTT. Amino acids: CASSSFGLKAFF.

The chain recombines TRBV6-2 or TRBV6-3 with TRBJ2-7; unclear D gene. V was pared by 5 bases and J by 1 base, with 6 bases between. The CDR3 is 12 residues long. From germline, CDR1 is MNHEY and CDR2 SVGEGT. The CDR3 DNA reads as TGTGCCAGCAGTGACACTTCCTACGAGCAGTACTTC. This encodes CASSDTSYEQYF.

This clonotype was observed many times. V and J are TRBV14 and TRBJ1-1, with D tentatively TRBD1 (6 bases). CDR1 and CDR2 from the germline V gene are SGHDN and FVKESK. V shed 3 bases and J shed 5 bases, with 19 bases lying between them. This CDR3 region has 16 residues. CDR3 amino acids: CASSHLNRVQGTEAFF. The CDR3 DNA reads as TGTGCCAGCAGCCACCTCAACAGGGTCCAGGGGACTGAAGCTTTCTTT. Together with reference TRBV14 and TRBJ1-1, the CDR3 gives the full variable domain: EAGVTQFPSHSVIEKGQTVTLRCDPISGHDNLYWYRRVMGKEIKFLLHFVKESKQDESGMPNNRFLAERTGGTYSTLKVQPAELEDSGVYFCASSHLNRVQGTEAFFGQGTRLTVV.

Of note for this clonotype: The final CDR3 position lacks the conserved phenylalanine or tryptophan, pointing to a likely read error. This chain joins TRBV28 and TRBJ2-7, with 10 bases lining up with TRBD2. Germline V gives CDR1 MDHEN, CDR2 SYDVKM. The CDR3 loop spans 15 amino acids. Trimming took 5 bases from V and 1 from J; bases not matched to a gene: 5. The CDR3 loop is CASSTSSGGSYEQYY. The CDR3 DNA reads TGTGCCAGCAGTACGTCTAGCGGGGGTTCCTACGAGCAGTACTAC.